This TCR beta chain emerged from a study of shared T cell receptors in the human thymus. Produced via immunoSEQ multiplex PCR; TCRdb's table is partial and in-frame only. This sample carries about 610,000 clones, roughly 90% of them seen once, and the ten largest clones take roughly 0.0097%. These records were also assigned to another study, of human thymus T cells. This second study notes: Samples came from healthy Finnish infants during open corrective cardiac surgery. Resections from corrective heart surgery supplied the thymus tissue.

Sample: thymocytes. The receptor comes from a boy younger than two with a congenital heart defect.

The CDR3 DNA reads TGCAGCGTAGCGGGCTGGGAGACCCAGTACTTC. Its protein is CSVAGWETQYF. The chain couples TRBV20-1 to TRBJ2-5; the match to TRBD2 covers 7 bases. The CDR3 runs 11 residues. Germline V CDR1 and CDR2: DFQATT, SNEGSKA (reference sequence).